The present T cell receptor beta chain was sequenced within a study of T cell responses to AZD1222 COVID-19 vaccine. Notes on the study in general: Spike regions recognized by vaccine-associated CD4 TCRs spanned the protein, led by 160-218 and 743-854.

V dropped 1 base and J dropped 3; count of bases not matched to a gene: 6. The CDR3 runs 15 residues. Germline CDR1 is LNHDA and CDR2 is SQIVND (reference sequence). This clone turned up a few times. Its specificity is unknown. TCRdb's table, derived via immunoSEQ multiplex PCR, lists solely in-frame clones and lacks some. Altogether 110,000 to 150,000 clones are present, over 90% being singletons, with the ten largest covering approximately 5%. J is TRBJ2-7 and V is TRBV19, with 7 nucleotides matching TRBD2. The specimen comprised peripheral blood, sampled on day 0 of AZD1222 vaccination. This sequence originates from an adult in good health. Here the CDR3 DNA reads TGTGCCAGTAGTATAGCTCGGGAGGCCAACTACGAGCAGTACTTC. Its protein is CASSIAREANYEQYF.